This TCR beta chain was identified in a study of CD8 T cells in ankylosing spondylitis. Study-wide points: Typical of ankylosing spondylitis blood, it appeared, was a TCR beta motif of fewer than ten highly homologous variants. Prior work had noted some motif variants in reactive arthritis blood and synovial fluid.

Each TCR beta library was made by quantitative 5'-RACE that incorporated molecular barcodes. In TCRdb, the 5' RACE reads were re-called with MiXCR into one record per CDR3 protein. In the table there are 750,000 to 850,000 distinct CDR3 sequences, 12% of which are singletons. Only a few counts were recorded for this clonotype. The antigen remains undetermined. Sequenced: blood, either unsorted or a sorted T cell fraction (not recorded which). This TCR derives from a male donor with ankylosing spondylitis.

The CDR3 nucleotides read TGCAGTGCCCTAGGGGGCTCAGTCGGAAACACCATATATTTT. Protein product: CSALGGSVGNTIYF. V usage is TRBV20-1 and J usage is TRBJ1-3, with 7 bases lining up with TRBD1. Germline CDR1 is DFQATT and CDR2 is SNEGSKA (reference sequence). V trimming: 6 bases; J trimming: 4 bases; junction bases outside the gene matches: 9. The CDR3 runs to 14 residues.